This T cell receptor beta chain was sequenced during a study of shared clonotypes between healthy human individuals. This CDR3 spans 17 amino acids. In germline, CDR1 is LGHNT, CDR2 FRNRAP. Trimming cost V 0 bases and J 5 bases, with 19 bases left between them. Repertoires were generated with immunoSEQ multiplex PCR, while TCRdb's copy carries only in-frame clones and drops some. The profile covers about 2 million clones, with about 95% appearing a single time and approximately 1.2% taken by the ten largest. CD45RO negativity and positive selection for CCR7 defined naive CD8 cells, a population that excluded terminally differentiated effector memory CD45RA+ cells.

This chain joins TRBV12-5 and TRBJ2-5; the D gene is possibly TRBD2 (7 bases). This TCR came from a young man in good health. The material sequenced was naive CD8+ T cells sorted from blood. CDR3 residues: CASGLVMGGGRSETQYF. CDR3 nucleotides: TGTGCTAGTGGTTTGGTCATGGGGGGCGGGAGATCGGAGACCCAGTACTTC. Combining the CDR3 with reference TRBV12-5 and TRBJ2-5 gives the whole variable domain DARVTQTPRHKVTEMGQEVTMRCQPILGHNTVFWYRQTMMQGLELLAYFRNRAPLDDSGMPKDRFSAEMPDATLATLKIQPSEPRDSAVYFCASGLVMGGGRSETQYFGPGTRLLVL.